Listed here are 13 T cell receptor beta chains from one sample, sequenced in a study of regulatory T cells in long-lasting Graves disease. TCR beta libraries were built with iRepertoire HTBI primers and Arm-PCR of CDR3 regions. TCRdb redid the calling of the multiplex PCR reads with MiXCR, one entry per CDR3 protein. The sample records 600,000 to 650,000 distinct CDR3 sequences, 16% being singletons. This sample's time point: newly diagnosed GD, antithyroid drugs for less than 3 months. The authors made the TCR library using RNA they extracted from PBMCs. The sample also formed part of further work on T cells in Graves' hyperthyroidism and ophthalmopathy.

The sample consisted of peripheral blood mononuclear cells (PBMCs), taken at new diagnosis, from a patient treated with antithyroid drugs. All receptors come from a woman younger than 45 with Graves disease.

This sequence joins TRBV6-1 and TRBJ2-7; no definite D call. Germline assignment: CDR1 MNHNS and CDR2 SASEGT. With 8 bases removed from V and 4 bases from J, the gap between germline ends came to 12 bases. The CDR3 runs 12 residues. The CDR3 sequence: CASGRTIYEQYF. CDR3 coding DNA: TGTGCCAGCGGCAGGACCATTTACGAGCAGTACTTC.

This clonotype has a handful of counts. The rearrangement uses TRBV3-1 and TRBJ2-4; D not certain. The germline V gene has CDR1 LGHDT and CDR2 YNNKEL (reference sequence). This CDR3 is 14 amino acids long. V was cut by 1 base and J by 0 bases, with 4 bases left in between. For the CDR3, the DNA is TGTGCCAGCAGCCAAGTTTTAGCCAAAAACATTCAGTACTTC. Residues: CASSQVLAKNIQYF.

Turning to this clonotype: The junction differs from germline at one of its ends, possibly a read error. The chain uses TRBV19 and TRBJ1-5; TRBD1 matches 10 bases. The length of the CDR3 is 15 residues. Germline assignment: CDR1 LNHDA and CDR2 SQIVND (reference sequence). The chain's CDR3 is CASSTGTGVHQSQHF. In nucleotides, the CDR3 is TGTGCCAGTAGTACAGGGACAGGGGTGCATCAGTCCCAGCATTTT.

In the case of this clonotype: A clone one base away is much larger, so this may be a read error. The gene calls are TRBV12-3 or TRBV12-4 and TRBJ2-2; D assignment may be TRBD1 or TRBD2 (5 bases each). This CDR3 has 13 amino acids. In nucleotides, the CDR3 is TGTGCCAGTAGAACTGGGGGACCCGGGGAGCTGTCTTTT. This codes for CASRTGGPGELSF.

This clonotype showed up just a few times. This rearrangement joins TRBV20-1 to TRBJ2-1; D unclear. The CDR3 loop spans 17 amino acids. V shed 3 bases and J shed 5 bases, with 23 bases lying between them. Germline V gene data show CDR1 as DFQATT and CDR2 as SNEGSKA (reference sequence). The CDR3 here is CSARASVQTSRNNEQFF. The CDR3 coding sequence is TGCAGTGCTAGGGCTTCGGTGCAAACATCAAGGAACAATGAGCAGTTCTTC.

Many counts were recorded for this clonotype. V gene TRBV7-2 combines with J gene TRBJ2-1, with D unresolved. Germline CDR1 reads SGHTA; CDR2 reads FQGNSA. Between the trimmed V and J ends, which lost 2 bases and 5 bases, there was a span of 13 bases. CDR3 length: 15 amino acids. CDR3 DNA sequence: TGTGCCAGCAGCTTAAAGGACGGGTGGAACAATGAGCAGTTCTTC. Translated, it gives CASSLKDGWNNEQFF.

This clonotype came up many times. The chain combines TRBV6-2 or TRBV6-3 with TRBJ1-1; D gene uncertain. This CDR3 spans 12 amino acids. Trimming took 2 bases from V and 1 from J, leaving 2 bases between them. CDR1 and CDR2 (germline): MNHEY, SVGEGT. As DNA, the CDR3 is TGTGCCAGCAGTTACAGGAACACTGAAGCTTTCTTT. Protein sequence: CASSYRNTEAFF.

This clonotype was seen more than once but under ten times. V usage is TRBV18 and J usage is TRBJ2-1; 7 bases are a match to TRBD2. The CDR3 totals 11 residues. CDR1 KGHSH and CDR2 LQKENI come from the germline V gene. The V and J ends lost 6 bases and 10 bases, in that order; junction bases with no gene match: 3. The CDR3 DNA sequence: TGTGCCAGCTCGGGGAGGGAGGAGCAGTTCTTC. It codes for CASSGREEQFF.

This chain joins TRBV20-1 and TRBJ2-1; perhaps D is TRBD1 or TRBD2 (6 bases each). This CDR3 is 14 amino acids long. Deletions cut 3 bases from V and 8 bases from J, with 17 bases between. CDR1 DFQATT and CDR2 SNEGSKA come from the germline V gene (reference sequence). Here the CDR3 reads CSASVFGGLYEQFF. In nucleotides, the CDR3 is TGCAGTGCTAGTGTTTTCGGGGGCTTATATGAGCAGTTCTTC.

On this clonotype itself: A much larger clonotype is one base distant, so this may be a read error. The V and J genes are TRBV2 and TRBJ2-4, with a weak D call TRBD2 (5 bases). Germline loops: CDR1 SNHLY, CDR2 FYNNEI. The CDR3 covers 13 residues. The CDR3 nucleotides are TGTGCCAGCATGAGGGTCTCCAAAAACATTCCGTACTTC. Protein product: CASMRVSKNIPYF.

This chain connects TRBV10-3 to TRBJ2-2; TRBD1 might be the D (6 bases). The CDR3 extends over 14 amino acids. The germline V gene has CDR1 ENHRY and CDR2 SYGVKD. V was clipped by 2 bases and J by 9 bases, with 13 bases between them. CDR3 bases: TGTGCCATCAGTGAGCCGACAGGCATGTGGGAGCTGTTTTTT. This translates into CAISEPTGMWELFF.

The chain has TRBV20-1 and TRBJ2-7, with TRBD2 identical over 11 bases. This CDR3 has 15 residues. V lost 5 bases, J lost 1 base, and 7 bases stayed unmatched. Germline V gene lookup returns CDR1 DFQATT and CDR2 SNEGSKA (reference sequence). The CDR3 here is CSAVPIAGGSYEQYF. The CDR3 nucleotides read TGCAGTGCTGTCCCCATAGCGGGAGGGTCCTACGAGCAGTACTTC.

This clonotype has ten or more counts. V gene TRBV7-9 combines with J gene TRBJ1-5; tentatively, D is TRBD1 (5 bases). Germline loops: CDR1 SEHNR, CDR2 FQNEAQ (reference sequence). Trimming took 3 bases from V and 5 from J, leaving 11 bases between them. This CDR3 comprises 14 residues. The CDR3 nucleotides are TGTGCCAGCAGCTTCGGGGAGGGGTATCAGCCCCAGCATTTT. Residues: CASSFGEGYQPQHF.